The subject of this entry is one T cell receptor beta chain. The CDR3 is made up of 12 amino acids. CDR1 is LNHNV and CDR2 is YYDKDF in the germline V gene (reference sequence). Trimming removed 6 bases at V and 5 bases at J, with 10 bases between. Time point noted: blood at routine non-recurrence follow-up after resection. MiXCR, run by TCRdb on the 5' RACE reads, gives a single entry per CDR3 protein. The table shows about 110,000 distinct CDR3 sequences, with roughly a tenth occurring only once. The sample originates from a study of spatial heterogeneity in lung cancer. Sample: PBMCs, taken at follow-up. This rearrangement joins TRBV15 to TRBJ2-5; D call uncertain. The sequence came from a female donor with early-stage non-small cell lung cancer. The CDR3 is CATSGALETQYF. CDR3 bases: TGTGCCACCAGTGGCGCTCTTGAGACCCAGTACTTC.